This TCR beta chain appears in the sequencing data of a study of blood T cells in healthy people across ages. Study outcomes and limitations: The unknown donor CMV status may have confounded expanded clonotype changes. Diversity of TCR beta per million T cells declined in a roughly linear way with age. Greater diversity and more naive CD4+ cells were seen in long-lived donors than in aged donors.

Details on this clonotype: The antigen is undetermined.

Next came a second PCR, run for roughly 6 to 11 cycles, which used a sample-barcoded 5' primer along with a J-beta primer mix. Each TCR beta cDNA got a 12-nucleotide random molecular identifier. MiXCR was run by TCRdb on the 5' RACE reads, yielding one entry per CDR3 protein. The sample has around 990,000 distinct CDR3 sequences, more than 30% seen once; the top ten hold around 13%. The sample consisted of blood. The sequence was obtained from a man aged 18 to 29 in good health.

CDR3 protein: CASSYTTGGGYGYTF. The CDR3 coding sequence is TGTGCCAGCAGTTACACAACAGGGGGAGGATATGGCTACACCTTC. The chain links TRBV6-5 to TRBJ1-2; 8 positions match TRBD1. Germline V gene sequence: CDR1 MNHEY, CDR2 SVGAGI. V shed 2 bases and J 5 bases; nucleotides not matched to a gene: 7. The CDR3 consists of 15 residues.